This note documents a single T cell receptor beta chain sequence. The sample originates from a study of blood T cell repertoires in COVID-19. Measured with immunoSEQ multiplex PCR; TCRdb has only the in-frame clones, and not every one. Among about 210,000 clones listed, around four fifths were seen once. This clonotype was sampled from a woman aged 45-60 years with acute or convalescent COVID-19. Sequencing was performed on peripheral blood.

CDR3 sequence (DNA): TGCGCCAGCAGTGAGTCCATAGCGAGGAATACGCAGTATTTT. This encodes CASSESIARNTQYF. The chain recombines TRBV10-1 with TRBJ2-3; D might be TRBD2 (5 bases). The CDR3 length is 14 residues. From germline, CDR1 is WNHNN and CDR2 SYGVQD (reference sequence). Trimming removed 0 bases at V and 7 bases at J, with 11 bases between.